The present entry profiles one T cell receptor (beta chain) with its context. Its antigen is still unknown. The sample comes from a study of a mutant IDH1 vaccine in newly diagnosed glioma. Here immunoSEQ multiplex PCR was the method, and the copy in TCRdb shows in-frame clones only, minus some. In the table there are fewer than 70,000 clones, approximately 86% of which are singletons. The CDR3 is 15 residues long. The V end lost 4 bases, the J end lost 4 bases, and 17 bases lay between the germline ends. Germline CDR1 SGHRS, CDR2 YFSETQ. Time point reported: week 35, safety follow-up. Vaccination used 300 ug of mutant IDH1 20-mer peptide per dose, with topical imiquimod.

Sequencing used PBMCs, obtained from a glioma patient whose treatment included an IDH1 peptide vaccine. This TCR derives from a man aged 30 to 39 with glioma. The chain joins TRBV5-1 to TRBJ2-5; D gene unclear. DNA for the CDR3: TGCGCCAGCAGCGCCTTTACAGCCCCACGAGAGACCCAGTACTTC. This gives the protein CASSAFTAPRETQYF. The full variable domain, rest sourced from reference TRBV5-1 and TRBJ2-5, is KAGVTQTPRYLIKTRGQQVTLSCSPISGHRSVSWYQQTPGQGLQFLFEYFSETQRNKGNFPGRFSGRQFSNSRSEMNVSTLELGDSALYLCASSAFTAPRETQYFGPGTRLLVL.